The T cell receptor beta chain described here comes from a study of blood T cell repertoires in COVID-19. The data were produced by immunoSEQ multiplex PCR, yet TCRdb's version contains in-frame clones alone and is incomplete. The sample shows 300,000 to 350,000 clones, 87% of them seen only once. This CDR3 region has 14 residues. The ends lost 0 bases at V and 4 bases at J; junction bases unmatched: 4. CDR1 and CDR2 (germline): SGHRS, YFSETQ. The chain carries TRBV5-1 and TRBJ2-7; 7 nucleotides agree with TRBD1. This clonotype originated in a man younger than 40 with COVID-19, enrolled during active disease. Source material: peripheral blood. CDR3 residues: CASSLEGGAYEQYF. The CDR3 DNA reads TGCGCCAGCAGCTTGGAAGGGGGCGCGTACGAGCAGTACTTC.